This T cell receptor beta chain was recorded in a study of Ad26.COV2.S vaccination and SARS-CoV-2 variants. Study context: Intramuscular Ad26.COV2.S doses were given once or twice, 56 days apart. General study points: Non-spike TCR breadth showed similarity between vaccine and placebo recipients. Among vaccine recipients, spike-specific TCR breadth exceeded that of placebo recipients.

Generated by immunoSEQ multiplex PCR, the TCRdb table keeps only in-frame clones and is missing some. The sample includes hundreds of thousands of clones, 80% to 90% of them seen just once. Comment on this clone: The antigen remains undetermined.

Treatment indicated: approximately 18 received Ad26.COV2.S at low or high dose, single or two shots; roughly five received placebo; per-sample allocation not given. Sampling occurred on day 63 after the first vaccine or placebo injection. Boston hosted the donor, who was an adult aged 18-55 years. The TCR originated in a person aged 18-60 years who received the Ad26.COV2.S COVID-19 vaccine or a placebo. Sequenced material: peripheral blood, taken in a trial of Ad26.COV2.S vaccine versus placebo.

CDR3 protein: CASSLGQGTGGYTF. CDR3 nucleotides: TGTGCCAGCAGTTTAGGACAGGGGACGGGTGGCTACACCTTC. This sequence joins TRBV28 and TRBJ1-2; 9 bases line up with TRBD1. The CDR3 is 14 residues long. The V gene end was trimmed by 2 bases and the J gene end by 7 bases; junction bases not matched to a gene: 5. Germline V lookup: CDR1 MDHEN, CDR2 SYDVKM.